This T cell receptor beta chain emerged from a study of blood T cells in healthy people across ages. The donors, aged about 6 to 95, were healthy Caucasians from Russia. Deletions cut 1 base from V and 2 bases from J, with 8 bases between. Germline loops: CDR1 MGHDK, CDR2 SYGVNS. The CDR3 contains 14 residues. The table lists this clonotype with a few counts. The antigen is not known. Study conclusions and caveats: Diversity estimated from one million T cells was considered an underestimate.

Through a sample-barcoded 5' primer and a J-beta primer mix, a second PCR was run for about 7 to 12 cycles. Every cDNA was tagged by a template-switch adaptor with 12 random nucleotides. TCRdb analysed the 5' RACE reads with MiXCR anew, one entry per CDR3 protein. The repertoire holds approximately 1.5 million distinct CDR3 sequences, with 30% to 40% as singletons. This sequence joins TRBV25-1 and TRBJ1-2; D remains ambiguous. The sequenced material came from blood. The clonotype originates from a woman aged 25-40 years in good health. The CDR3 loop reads CASSEWAVNYGYTF. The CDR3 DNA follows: TGTGCCAGCAGTGAATGGGCAGTAAACTATGGCTACACCTTC.